This TCR beta chain was sequenced in a study of regulatory T cells in long-lasting Graves disease. The study's findings and limits: Exclusively peripheral blood, rather than thyroid tissue, was studied.

TCR beta libraries were built with iRepertoire HTBI primers and Arm-PCR of CDR3 regions. One entry per CDR3 protein results from TCRdb running MiXCR on the multiplex PCR reads. The sample has a few hundred thousand distinct CDR3 sequences, around 15% seen once. In its sample, this clonotype was seen many times. Its matching antigen is unknown. Germline assignment: CDR1 SNHLY and CDR2 FYNNEI. The V segment lost 4 bases and the J segment 10 bases; nucleotides outside the gene matches: 12. This CDR3 comprises 15 residues. Time point noted: newly diagnosed GD, antithyroid drugs for less than 3 months. Extracted RNA from PBMCs served as the source of the TCR library. American Thyroid Association guidelines defined how Graves' disease was diagnosed. These records were also assigned to another study, of T cells in Graves' hyperthyroidism and ophthalmopathy. This second report adds: Using the HTBI primer set, a first-round RT-PCR was run on the TCR CDR3.

Sequencing used peripheral blood mononuclear cells (PBMCs), obtained at new diagnosis, from a patient treated with antithyroid drugs. This sequence was found in a woman younger than 35 with Graves disease. The V call is TRBV2, the J call TRBJ1-5; TRBD1 aligns across 8 bases. CDR3 residues: CASSVSGFDRGPQHF. The CDR3 DNA is TGTGCCAGCAGTGTTTCTGGATTCGACAGGGGACCCCAGCATTTT.